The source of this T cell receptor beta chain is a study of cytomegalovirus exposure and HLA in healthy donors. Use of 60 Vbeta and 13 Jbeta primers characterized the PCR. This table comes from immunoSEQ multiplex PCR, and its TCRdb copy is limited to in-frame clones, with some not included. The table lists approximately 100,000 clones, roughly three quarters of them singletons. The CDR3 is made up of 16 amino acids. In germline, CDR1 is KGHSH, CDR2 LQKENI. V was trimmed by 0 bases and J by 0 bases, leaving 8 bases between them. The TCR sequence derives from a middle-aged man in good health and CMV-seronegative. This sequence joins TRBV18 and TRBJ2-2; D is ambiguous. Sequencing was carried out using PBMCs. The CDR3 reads CASSPPGHPNTGELFF. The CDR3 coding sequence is TGTGCCAGCTCACCACCTGGGCACCCGAACACCGGGGAGCTGTTTTTT.